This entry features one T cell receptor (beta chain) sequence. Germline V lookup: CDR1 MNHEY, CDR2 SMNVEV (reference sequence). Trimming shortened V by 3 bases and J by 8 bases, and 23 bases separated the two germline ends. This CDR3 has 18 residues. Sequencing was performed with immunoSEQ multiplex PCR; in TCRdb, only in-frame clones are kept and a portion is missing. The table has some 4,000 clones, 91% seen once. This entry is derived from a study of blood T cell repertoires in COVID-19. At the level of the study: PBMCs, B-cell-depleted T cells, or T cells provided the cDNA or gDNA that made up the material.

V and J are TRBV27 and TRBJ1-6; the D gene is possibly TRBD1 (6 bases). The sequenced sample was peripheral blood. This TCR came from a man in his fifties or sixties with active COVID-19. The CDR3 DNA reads TGTGCCAGCAGTTTTTTCGGAAACGTAGAAGCAGGGGATTCACCCCTCCACTTT. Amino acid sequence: CASSFFGNVEAGDSPLHF.